A selection of T cell receptor beta chains follows, all from one sample in a study of cytomegalovirus exposure and HLA in healthy donors. Method: immunoSEQ multiplex PCR; TCRdb's copy keeps in-frame clones and lacks some. The table shows roughly 180,000 clones, with approximately 80% occurring only once. The specimen was PBMCs. The receptors come from a girl aged 10-17 years in good health and CMV-seropositive. Each CDR3 is given without its conserved first and last residue.

V gene	CDR3 protein
TRBV11-2	ASSRRDRFYEQY
TRBV6-6	ASSYSAGQDNYGYT
TRBV7-9	ASKSIPAGGDETQY
TRBV4-1	ASSQRLAEETQY
TRBV19	ASSNSDRGKLF
TRBV11-2	ASSPSSSYEQY
TRBV27	ASSLSQRTALEKLF
TRBV5-6	ASSLAGAGGLFYGYT
TRBV7-9	ASRDRTTGNTIY
TRBV5-6	ASSSNRGGGYT
TRBV6-1	ASTSGANVLT
TRBV6-4	ASSASPSGTAFYGYT
TRBV5-4	ASSLTPQSADTQY
TRBV9	ASSFTTGPFYGYT
TRBV30	AWAWGPYNEQF
TRBV5-1	ASSPPGTYNEQF
TRBV10-2	ASSPTGTEAF
TRBV5-1	ASSRRDGHTEAF
TRBV7-6	ASSSLGQNTEAF
TRBV27	ASSSQGADYGYT
TRBV14	ASSYGTSGRGEQF
TRBV29-1	SVEGGDSRGYT
TRBV19	ASNRGQGETQY
TRBV5-4	ASSLGTGIYEQY
TRBV10-3	AISDPTGGRLYNEQF
TRBV19	ASSLRTSAQY
TRBV7-3	ASSAGNWNTEAF
TRBV6-5	ASSPRTGQETQY
TRBV7-9	ASSGLAGGLSYNEQF
TRBV6-5	ASSYIPGANTGELF
TRBV19	ASSVRGGLNTEAF
TRBV10-3	AISESAGSLNTEAF
TRBV2	ASRLTGTRSYGNEQF
TRBV27	ASSWQGQTKPQH
TRBV7-6	ASSLAQGWGSNTEAF
TRBV18	ASSPPNARIETLNYGYT
TRBV5-8	ASSNWPTNTEAF
TRBV30	AWSLTQGLGETQY
TRBV15	ATSRQGGEKLF
TRBV13	ASSLSSGRNNEQF
TRBV14	ASSQVAGYGYT
TRBV10-3	AISEGQGVQETQY
TRBV2	ASSPSGSYNEQF
TRBV29-1	SVRTGAGYT
TRBV6-4	ASSSVGGDGYT
TRBV13	ASSLGSSYEQY
TRBV7-2	ASSLNRAHEQF
TRBV7-9	ASSLPGGLETQY
TRBV7-8	ASSFTKRDTEAF
TRBV25-1	ASSLTGGGNEQF
TRBV5-4	ASSLFWSGRNEQF
TRBV29-1	SVESRAGGYT